This TCR beta chain was documented in a study of blood T cell repertoires in COVID-19 (dated by TCRdb to 2018 to 2021). For the wider study: Samples covering the acute and convalescent phases of COVID-19 were provided by collaborators in the United States, Italy and Spain. The prospective study material was composed of cDNA or gDNA derived from T cells, B-cell-depleted T cells, or PBMCs. The dataset comprised deeply sampled blood TCRbeta repertoires from subjects exposed to, actively infected with, or recovered from COVID-19. The repertoires were released in a freely available public database meant as a resource for research on the immune response to SARS-CoV-2. Samples came from the ongoing ImmuneRACE study (first 160 participants) plus 1,254 subjects from 6 global collaborators. A de-identified subject ID, COVID-19 status, age in years and sex were almost always included in the sample metadata. Where available, HLA class I and class II types were taken from metadata supplied by the sample provider and were not determined by assay-based typing. General findings and caveats noted by the study authors: How much clinical and demographic metadata was included differed by source and by participant, and the metadata was provided uncurated.

The immunoSEQ Assay, a bias-controlled multiplex PCR, was used to amplify TCRbeta CDR3 regions from genomic DNA. In the paper's pipeline: Nucleated cell counts per sample were estimated from amplification of reference gene primers within the assay. To quantify the absolute abundance of each unique TCRbeta CDR3 rearrangement, sequence reads were collapsed and filtered. Productive Simpson clonality was computed per sample as the square root of Simpson's diversity index over productive rearrangements. Entries here come from immuneACCESS through TCRdb and include only in-frame sequences with V and J called. Some clones fail to appear in such tables; in the studies checked, an unresolved V gene covers under half of the shortfall, and the cause of the remainder is unknown. That table supplies the V and J calls and clone size; D and trimming were determined from the DNA. The sample table contains about 260,000 clones; only one count was recorded for less than 90% of them. The top ten hold around 4% of the sample.

For this clone: Its antigen is unknown. No much larger clonotype is one base removed from it; base qualities were not supplied.

Collaborating institutions collected whole blood in K2EDTA tubes following their own protocols. For TCRbeta analysis, collaborators shipped samples as frozen whole blood, isolated PBMCs, or DNA extracted from either of those sample types. Per the germline V gene, SNHLY is the CDR1 and FYNNEI is the CDR2. V is reduced by 5 bases and J by 6 bases, leaving a spacing of 14 bases between them. From cysteine to phenylalanine, the CDR3 is 15 amino acids long. CDR3 DNA only is kept here, 45 bases in frame from base 1. The chain links TRBV2 with TRBJ1-6; perhaps TRBD1 is the D gene, with 6 bases matching. The sequence derives from a man in his 60s with acute or convalescent COVID-19. Sequenced: peripheral blood. The CDR3 protein is CASSPRGLVNSPLHF. The DNA reads TGTGCCAGCAGTCCCAGGGGACTAGTTAATTCACCCCTCCACTTT.